Listed below are T cell receptor beta chains from one sample, sequenced in a study of cytomegalovirus exposure and HLA in healthy donors. Here immunoSEQ multiplex PCR was the method, and the copy in TCRdb shows in-frame clones only, minus some. The sample yields 250,000 to 400,000 clones, roughly 87% seen once. The sequenced sample was PBMCs. The source is a man younger than 45 in good health and CMV-seronegative. Each CDR3 is given with its conserved first and last residue. D genes are given only for firm matches. Clone size appears in some rows only: once, few, many, or a class for an expanded clone.

CDR3 DNA	CDR3 protein	V gene	J gene	D gene	clone size
TGTGCCAGCAGCCCGACAGGTCCCACCGGGGAGCTGTTTTTT	CASSPTGPTGELFF	TRBV7-6	TRBJ2-2	-	-
TGCGCCAGCAGCCAAAAAGCGGGGGGCCTTTGGGGGACCCAGTACTTC	CASSQKAGGLWGTQYF	TRBV4-1	TRBJ2-5	TRBD2	-
TGTGCCAGCAGCTTAGCGGGACAGAACTATGGCTACACCTTC	CASSLAGQNYGYTF	TRBV7-8	TRBJ1-2	TRBD1	-
TGTGCCTGGAGTCGCGGAGAGGTGAACACTGAAGCTTTCTTT	CAWSRGEVNTEAFF	TRBV30	TRBJ1-1	-	-
TGTGCCAGCAGCTTAGACTTTGGCGGGAACACATACAATGAGCAGTTCTTC	CASSLDFGGNTYNEQFF	TRBV7-2	TRBJ2-1	-	-
TGTGCCAGCATCACTAGCGGGGGGGCAGATACGCAGTATTTT	CASITSGGADTQYF	TRBV5-6	TRBJ2-3	TRBD2	-
TGTGCCATCAGTGAGGGAAATACCTACGGGTTTAGGCAAGAGACCCAGTACTTC	CAISEGNTYGFRQETQYF	TRBV10-3	TRBJ2-5	-	-
TGTGCCAGCAGCCAGCCCAAATTAGCGGGGGGTGAGACCCAGTACTTC	CASSQPKLAGGETQYF	TRBV11-2	TRBJ2-5	TRBD2	-
TGCGCCAGCAGCTTGCAACCGACCGGAGGGAACACTGAAGCTTTCTTT	CASSLQPTGGNTEAFF	TRBV5-1	TRBJ1-1	-	-
TGTGCCAGCAGTTATCGCGGAGGAACCTCCTACGAGCAGTACTTC	CASSYRGGTSYEQYF	TRBV6-6	TRBJ2-7	-	-
TGTGCCAGCAGCTTGGCTCCGGGGACAGGGGCCAATGAGCAGTACTTC	CASSLAPGTGANEQYF	TRBV5-5	TRBJ2-7	TRBD1	-
TGTGCCAGCAGCTTGGTCACAGGGGGCTTAGCACCCCTCCACTTT	CASSLVTGGLAPLHF	TRBV5-6	TRBJ1-6	TRBD1	-
TGTGCCAGCAGCTCCCGGGACAGGGTTTTTGTGGGACAGAACACTGAAGCTTTCTTT	CASSSRDRVFVGQNTEAFF	TRBV7-6	TRBJ1-1	TRBD1	-
TGTGCCAGTAGTATTCTGGCAGGCGATGGCTACACCTTC	CASSILAGDGYTF	TRBV19	TRBJ1-2	-	-
TGTGCCAGCAGCTTGGCTAATGAGCAGTTCTTC	CASSLANEQFF	TRBV5-6	TRBJ2-1	-	-
TGTGCCAGCAGCTTGGAGGCAGGAAGACTGAACTATGGCTACACCTTC	CASSLEAGRLNYGYTF	TRBV4-2	TRBJ1-2	-	-
TGCGCCAGCAGCTTGAATAGCGGCCTCCTGGAGACCCAGTACTTC	CASSLNSGLLETQYF	TRBV5-1	TRBJ2-5	-	-
TGTGCCAGCAGTTTGGATGTGGGTTCGGGTATCTACAATGAGCAGTTCTTC	CASSLDVGSGIYNEQFF	TRBV27	TRBJ2-1	-	-
TGCAGCGCCCAAGGACTAGCGGGGTTTATCGTGGGCGAGCAGTACTTC	CSAQGLAGFIVGEQYF	TRBV29-1	TRBJ2-7	TRBD2	few
TGTGCCAGCAGTGGGGGGAGCGGGTCCCACTATGGCTACACCTTC	CASSGGSGSHYGYTF	TRBV6-1	TRBJ1-2	-	-
TGCGCCAGCAGCCAAGATCGAAACCGACAGGGGTCCCGCAATGAGCAGTTCTTC	CASSQDRNRQGSRNEQFF	TRBV4-1	TRBJ2-1	TRBD1	-
TGTGCCAGCGGACAGGGGAGAAACTACGAGCAGTACTTC	CASGQGRNYEQYF	TRBV6-1	TRBJ2-7	TRBD1	-
TGTGCCAGCAGCCCGGGGGGGACGAACACCGGGGAGCTGTTTTTT	CASSPGGTNTGELFF	TRBV5-5	TRBJ2-2	TRBD2	-
TGCGCCAGCAGCTTGGCCGGCGGGAGCTCTGGAAACACCATATATTTT	CASSLAGGSSGNTIYF	TRBV5-1	TRBJ1-3	-	-
TGTGCCAGCACACGCGACAGGGAATCCTACAATGAGCAGTTCTTC	CASTRDRESYNEQFF	TRBV7-2	TRBJ2-1	TRBD1	-
TGTGCCAGCAGCCTAGGTCCCGGGACAGGGAACGGGGAGCTGTTTTTT	CASSLGPGTGNGELFF	TRBV7-7	TRBJ2-2	TRBD1	-
TGCAGTGGAGGGGGCACTGAAGCTTTCTTT	CSGGGTEAFF	TRBV20-1	TRBJ1-1	-	few
TGCGCCAGCAGCCTCGGGACAGGGGGCTTTCAGCCCCAGCATTTT	CASSLGTGGFQPQHF	TRBV5-1	TRBJ1-5	TRBD1	-
TGTGCCTGCCCGACAGGGAGGAACTATGGCTACACCTTC	CACPTGRNYGYTF	TRBV30	TRBJ1-2	TRBD1	once
TGTGCCAGCAGTAGCCAGGGGGCGGGTTCGCCCCAGCATTTT	CASSSQGAGSPQHF	TRBV6-1	TRBJ1-5	TRBD1	-
TGCGCCAGCAGTGAGTCTGTATTTTCGGGTGGTATCGACGAGCAGTACTTC	CASSESVFSGGIDEQYF	TRBV10-2	TRBJ2-7	-	-
TGTGCCAGTAGTCCCGGAGTGGAAAGCTACGAGCAGTACTTC	CASSPGVESYEQYF	TRBV19	TRBJ2-7	-	-
TGCAGTGCGGCCCCCCCCGGCTACACCTTC	CSAAPPGYTF	TRBV20-1	TRBJ1-2	-	-
TGTGCCAGCAGCTTGTACACAGGGGGTGACAAAAACATTCAGTACTTC	CASSLYTGGDKNIQYF	TRBV5-8	TRBJ2-4	TRBD1	-
TGTGCCAGCTCACCCGGATTAGGACAGGGACCCACTGAAGCTTTCTTT	CASSPGLGQGPTEAFF	TRBV18	TRBJ1-1	TRBD1	once